This TCR beta chain was sequenced in a study of patients and donors after allogeneic stem cell transplantation. The table lists this clonotype with a few counts. TCRdb re-analysed the RT-PCR reads in MiXCR, keeping a single row per CDR3 protein. The repertoire includes some 960,000 distinct CDR3 sequences, roughly 18% of them detected once, and 6% sits in the top ten. V shed 6 bases, J shed 4 bases, and the junction held 10 bases outside the gene matches. The CDR3 runs 15 residues. Material for sequencing was blood, either unsorted or a sorted T cell fraction (not recorded which). This sequence originates from a human donor who was either an allogeneic HSCT recipient or a stem cell or donor lymphocyte infusion donor (not recorded which). It is not recorded whose cells these are; they may come from a transplant donor. The chain joins TRBV12-3 or TRBV12-4 to TRBJ2-5, with 8 bases identical to TRBD2. The CDR3: CASRFAGGPSETQYF. CDR3 coding DNA: TGTGCCAGCAGATTCGCGGGGGGTCCATCAGAGACCCAGTACTTC.